A selection of T cell receptor beta chains follows, all from one sample in a study of vaccination effects on CD4 cells after COVID-19. Their antigens are not known. Using immunoSEQ multiplex PCR, the repertoire was profiled, and TCRdb retains in-frame clones only, with some absent. This table has roughly 70,000 clones, about 69% appearing once. This specimen was CD4+ T cells from PBMCs cultured with HIV peptides, taken before COVID-19 vaccination. These receptors all stem from a human donor who had a prior SARS-CoV-2 infection. Each CDR3 is given with its conserved first and last residue. Each record gives: clone size, V gene, D gene, J gene, CDR3 DNA, CDR3 protein. The D gene is left open where the match is weak. Size values are once, few and many counts, or a class for expanded clones, and some rows have none.

few	TRBV5-5	NA	TRBJ2-3	TGTGCCAGCAGCCTACTAGCTACGGGAAACACAGATACGCAGTATTTT	CASSLLATGNTDTQYF
NA	TRBV4-1	NA	TRBJ2-5	TGCGCCAGCAGCCAAACGCCGGGGTTACAAGAGACCCAGTACTTC	CASSQTPGLQETQYF
NA	TRBV9	NA	TRBJ2-2	TGTGCCAGCAGCGTAGCGGCCCAGGGCACCGGGGAGCTGTTTTTT	CASSVAAQGTGELFF
NA	TRBV10-2	NA	TRBJ2-3	TGCGCCAGCAGTGGGGGAGCGGAAGGCACAGATACGCAGTATTTT	CASSGGAEGTDTQYF
once	TRBV7-9	NA	TRBJ2-5	TGTGCCAGCAGCTTATTCGGGTACACACAAGAGACCCAGTACTTC	CASSLFGYTQETQYF
few	TRBV3-1/TRBV3-2	NA	TRBJ1-6	TGTGCCAGCAGCCAGCTGAGCTATAATTCACCCCTCCACTTT	CASSQLSYNSPLHF
NA	TRBV6-1	TRBD1	TRBJ2-1	TGTGCCAGCAGTGACGGCAGGGGGCTTTACAATGAGCAGTTCTTC	CASSDGRGLYNEQFF
NA	TRBV6-5	TRBD1	TRBJ1-2	TGTGCCATAGAGTCCCGGGACAGGGTCTATGGCTACACCTTC	CAIESRDRVYGYTF
NA	TRBV4-3	NA	TRBJ2-3	TGCGCCAGCAGCCAAGATTTACCAGGGTGGGGCACAGATACGCAGTATTTT	CASSQDLPGWGTDTQYF
few	TRBV11-2	NA	TRBJ2-2	TGTGCCAGCAGCCCTTATTTAGGAGAGCAGAACACCGGGGAGCTGTTTTTT	CASSPYLGEQNTGELFF
NA	TRBV15	NA	TRBJ1-3	TGTGCCACCAGCACACAGGAAAGAAACACCATATATTTT	CATSTQERNTIYF
few	TRBV11-3	NA	TRBJ2-1	TGTGCCAGCAGCTTAGTCGGGACCGTTGAGCAGTTCTTC	CASSLVGTVEQFF
NA	TRBV19	NA	TRBJ1-5	TGTGCCAGTAGTTCACAAAGCAATCAGCCCCAGCATTTT	CASSSQSNQPQHF
NA	TRBV6-2/TRBV6-3	NA	TRBJ1-1	TGTGCCAGCAGTTACAGCGGGACCGAAAGCACTGAAGCTTTCTTT	CASSYSGTESTEAFF
NA	TRBV2	TRBD2	TRBJ2-3	TGTGCCAGCAGTGCCACTAGCGGGGGGGCAGATACGCAGTATTTT	CASSATSGGADTQYF
NA	TRBV5-1	NA	TRBJ2-7	TGCGCCAGCAGCCAGAGACCCACGGGGGAGCAGTACTTC	CASSQRPTGEQYF
NA	TRBV10-3	NA	TRBJ2-1	TGTGCCATCAGGGGGCACCGGGACGAACTCTACAATGAGCAGTTCTTC	CAIRGHRDELYNEQFF
NA	TRBV11-2	NA	TRBJ2-5	TGTGCCAGCAGCTTAGGGGGGGGCTGGGAGACCCAGTACTTC	CASSLGGGWETQYF
once	TRBV24-1	NA	TRBJ2-2	TGTGCCACCAGTGATTTCGGAAGGAATCGGACCGGGGAGCTGTTTTTT	CATSDFGRNRTGELFF
NA	TRBV5-1	NA	TRBJ2-5	TGCGCCAGCAGCTCCCCACTAGGGTATCAGACCCAGTACTTC	CASSSPLGYQTQYF
NA	TRBV18	NA	TRBJ2-5	TGTGCCAGCTCACCAACTCACGCAAAAGAGACCCAGTACTTC	CASSPTHAKETQYF
NA	TRBV19	NA	TRBJ1-1	TGTGCCAGTAGTATGGTGCTCGTTCAAGGGAACACTGAAGCTTTCTTT	CASSMVLVQGNTEAFF
NA	TRBV19	TRBD2	TRBJ2-5	TGTGCCAGTAGTATCGACCGGGGGGGGGAGTACCAAGAGACCCAGTACTTC	CASSIDRGGEYQETQYF
NA	TRBV7-2	TRBD2	TRBJ2-5	TGTGCCAGCAGCCTGACTAGCGGGAGGCCCGAGACCCAGTACTTC	CASSLTSGRPETQYF
NA	TRBV10-3	TRBD2	TRBJ2-5	TGTGCCATCAATGCGGGAGTTAAGGAGACCCAGTACTTC	CAINAGVKETQYF
NA	TRBV9	NA	TRBJ2-5	TGTGCCAGCAGCACCCGGACGGCGGAGACCCAGTACTTC	CASSTRTAETQYF
NA	TRBV19	NA	TRBJ1-5	TGTGCCAGTAGTATAGCTCCTAGGACGGGTAGCAATCAGCCCCAGCATTTT	CASSIAPRTGSNQPQHF
NA	TRBV3-1/TRBV3-2	NA	TRBJ2-3	TGTGCCAGCAGCCAAGTTACAGATACGCAGTATTTT	CASSQVTDTQYF
NA	TRBV4-2	TRBD2	TRBJ2-1	TGTGCCAGCAGCCAAGAAGGCGGGGGGGCGTTCTACAATGAGCAGTTCTTC	CASSQEGGGAFYNEQFF
few	TRBV11-2	TRBD1	TRBJ1-2	TGTGCCAGCAGCGGGACAGATCTCCTCTATGGCTACACCTTC	CASSGTDLLYGYTF
NA	TRBV5-1	TRBD1	TRBJ2-7	TGCGCCAGCAGCGCACCGGGACAGGGATACTACGAGCAGTACTTC	CASSAPGQGYYEQYF
once	TRBV5-1	NA	TRBJ2-5	TGCGCCAGCAGCTTGGTAGGAAAAGAGACCCAGTACTTC	CASSLVGKETQYF
NA	TRBV11-3	TRBD2	TRBJ2-1	TGTGCCAGCAGCTCAAACCTAGCGGGAGACTACAATGAGCAGTTCTTC	CASSSNLAGDYNEQFF